Each of the 32 T cell receptor beta chains below was sequenced from the same sample in a study of shared clonotypes between healthy human individuals (dated by TCRdb to the early 2020s). The library was obtained by the immunoSEQ multiplex PCR assay. This immuneACCESS table, as held by TCRdb, lists in-frame sequences with V and J called but not all clones. Of the missing ones, under half trace to an unresolved V gene in checked studies; the others have no known cause. The sample table lists 2 million to 2.5 million clones, 92% of them with a count of one. 0.37% of the sample lies in the top ten. Sequenced: naive CD4+ T cells from PBMCs. The cell subset or site label on this specimen signifies: CD45RA+ positively selected. The source of these receptors is a man aged 18 to 30 in good health. Some clones in this sample may be carry-over from other donors' samples.

The chain uses TRBV19 and TRBJ2-7; 11 nucleotides agree with TRBD1. This CDR3 contains 14 residues. CDR1 is LNHDA and CDR2 is SQIVND in the germline V gene (reference sequence). V lost 5 bases to trimming and J lost 6 bases; unmatched junction nucleotides: 6. CDR3 nucleotides: TGTGCCAGTAGTTTCGGGACAGGGGGTGGCGAGCAGTACTTC. It is translated as CASSFGTGGGEQYF.

A single count supports this clone. The V gene is TRBV5-4, the J gene TRBJ2-7; 10 nucleotides agree with TRBD1. The CDR3 covers 15 residues. The trim removed 0 bases at V and 2 bases at J, leaving 2 bases unmatched. In germline, CDR1 is SGHNT, CDR2 YYREEE (reference sequence). The CDR3 coding sequence is TGTGCCAGCAGCTTGGGACAGGGGGCGACCTACGAGCAGTACTTC. Its protein is CASSLGQGATYEQYF.

DNA for the CDR3: TGTGCCAGCAGCTTAGGAGGTTCCGCCGGGGAGCTGTTTTTT. It is translated as CASSLGGSAGELFF. The V call is TRBV7-6, the J call TRBJ2-2; D is unclear. Germline values: CDR1 SGHVS, CDR2 FNYEAQ. Trimming left V 1 base short and J 6 bases short, with 9 bases between. The CDR3 extends over 14 amino acids.

For this clone: This CDR3 is also generated by other DNA sequences in the sample. This chain joins TRBV28 and TRBJ2-7; D not certain. Trimming removed 5 bases at V and 4 bases at J, with 3 bases between. There are 10 residues in the CDR3. Germline V gives CDR1 MDHEN, CDR2 SYDVKM. The CDR3 DNA sequence: TGTGCCAGCAGTAATTACGAGCAGTACTTC. Translating gives CASSNYEQYF.

This sequence joins TRBV27 and TRBJ2-2; 7 bases match TRBD1. Germline CDR1 MNHEY, CDR2 SMNVEV (reference sequence). The CDR3 totals 16 residues. V trimming: 1 base; J trimming: 0 bases; junction bases outside the gene matches: 2. CDR3 nucleotides: TGTGCCAGCAGTTTATACAGGGGTTCGAACACCGGGGAGCTGTTTTTT. Residues: CASSLYRGSNTGELFF.

This chain connects TRBV6-1 to TRBJ2-7; D perhaps matches TRBD1 (5 bases). CDR1 is MNHNS and CDR2 is SASEGT in the germline V gene. There are 14 residues in the CDR3. The ends were cut back, 2 bases at V and 0 bases at J, with 8 bases in the middle. CDR3 sequence (DNA): TGTGCCAGCAGTGAATTGGGGCGCTCCTACGAGCAGTACTTC. As protein: CASSELGRSYEQYF.

This clone has a single count. The gene calls are TRBV7-9 and TRBJ2-7; unclear D gene. Germline CDR1 and CDR2: SEHNR and FQNEAQ (reference sequence). There are 14 residues in the CDR3. Trimming stripped 2 bases from V and 5 bases from J, with 13 bases between. CDR3 region: CASSLRAAMDEQYF. The DNA of the CDR3 is TGTGCCAGCAGCTTAAGGGCGGCCATGGACGAGCAGTACTTC.

The chain combines TRBV5-4 with TRBJ2-7, with D possibly being TRBD1 (5 bases). The CDR3 runs to 14 residues. Germline V gives CDR1 SGHNT, CDR2 YYREEE (reference sequence). Trimming stripped 3 bases from V and 2 bases from J, with 12 bases between. As DNA, the CDR3 is TGTGCCAGCAGCTGGGGCGACAGTACCTACGAGCAGTACTTC. It translates to CASSWGDSTYEQYF.

CDR3 residues: CASSSGLAGSTDTQYF. Here the CDR3 DNA reads TGTGCCAGTAGTAGCGGACTAGCGGGTAGCACAGATACGCAGTATTTT. This chain connects TRBV19 to TRBJ2-3; TRBD2 aligns across 11 bases. V lost 4 bases, J lost 0 bases, and 3 bases stayed unmatched. The CDR3 runs to 16 residues. The V gene's germline CDR1 is LNHDA and CDR2 SQIVND (reference sequence).

The chain has TRBV19 and TRBJ2-5, with 9 bases that match TRBD2. In germline, CDR1 is LNHDA, CDR2 SQIVND (reference sequence). After removal of 7 bases from V and 4 bases from J, the junction contained 7 bases not matched to a gene. CDR3 length: 14 residues. The CDR3 reads CASTGGRARETQYF. DNA of the CDR3: TGTGCCAGTACAGGCGGGAGGGCCCGAGAGACCCAGTACTTC.

The rearrangement uses TRBV5-1 and TRBJ1-1; possible D gene TRBD1, 5 bases. Germline CDR1 reads SGHRS; CDR2 reads YFSETQ. This CDR3 contains 15 residues. With 4 bases removed from V and 1 base from J, the gap between germline ends came to 14 bases. The CDR3 nucleotides read TGCGCCAGCAGCCCGGGACCTCTATGGAACACTGAAGCTTTCTTT. Its translation: CASSPGPLWNTEAFF.

The chain couples TRBV7-3 to TRBJ2-7; TRBD1 aligns across 9 bases. The J segment lost 2 bases and the V segment lost 10 bases, leaving 6 bases of the junction unmatched. The CDR3 extends over 13 amino acids. Per the germline V gene, CDR1 is SGHTA and CDR2 is FQGTGA. DNA of the CDR3: TGTGCCAACAGGGGGCGGCCGACCTACGAGCAGTACTTC. Translated: CANRGRPTYEQYF.

V gene TRBV11-2 combines with J gene TRBJ2-2; 10 bases align to TRBD2. Unmatched junction bases numbered 5, after V lost 5 bases and J lost 2 bases. The CDR3 consists of 16 residues. Germline V CDR1 and CDR2: SGHAT, FQNNGV. In DNA, the CDR3 is TGTGCCAGCAGCCGAGGACTAGCGGTTAACACCGGGGAGCTGTTTTTT. Translated: CASSRGLAVNTGELFF.

The J gene is TRBJ2-2, the V gene TRBV27, with 9 nucleotides matching TRBD2. Trimming removed 8 bases from V and 6 bases from J; junction bases left unmatched: 19. Germline V lookup: CDR1 MNHEY, CDR2 SMNVEV (reference sequence). This CDR3 has 18 amino acids. The CDR3: CASRAGRESGRWPGELFF. Written as DNA, the CDR3 is TGTGCCAGCCGGGCGGGAAGGGAGAGCGGGAGGTGGCCCGGGGAGCTGTTTTTT.

This chain joins TRBV27 and TRBJ1-2, with D unclear. Germline V CDR1 and CDR2: MNHEY, SMNVEV (reference sequence). Trimming removed 3 bases from V and 8 bases from J, with 13 bases in between. CDR3 length: 13 amino acids. CDR3 sequence reads: CASSFRPFSGYTF. DNA of the CDR3: TGTGCCAGCAGTTTCCGCCCATTTAGCGGCTACACCTTC.

The gene calls are TRBV4-3 and TRBJ1-1, with D possibly being TRBD1 (5 bases). The germline CDR1 and CDR2 sequences are LGHNA and YSLEER. The CDR3 is 15 residues long. V was trimmed by 4 bases and J by 1 base, leaving 13 bases between them. CDR3 sequence reads: CASSPPGGANTEAFF. In DNA, the CDR3 is TGCGCCAGCAGCCCACCTGGGGGTGCGAACACTGAAGCTTTCTTT.

The chain combines TRBV6-5 with TRBJ2-3; TRBD1 agrees at 7 bases. The germline gives CDR1 MNHEY, CDR2 SVGAGI. With V trimmed by 6 bases and J by 5 bases, 11 bases remained unmatched. This CDR3 region has 15 residues. CDR3 amino acids: CASSQGQAGRDTQYF. The CDR3 DNA reads TGTGCCAGCAGCCAAGGACAGGCAGGGAGAGATACGCAGTATTTT.

This clone has a single count. The chain couples TRBV19 to TRBJ2-5, with TRBD2 matching 12 bases. Germline values: CDR1 LNHDA, CDR2 SQIVND (reference sequence). The CDR3 contains 13 residues. Losses at the gene ends were 1 base for V and 12 bases for J; bases not matched to a gene: 3. The CDR3 nucleotides read TGTGCCAGTAGTATAGGGTGGACTAGCGGGAAGTACTTC. Translating it yields CASSIGWTSGKYF.

This rearrangement joins TRBV19 to TRBJ1-5; D is perhaps TRBD1 (5 bases). The CDR3 covers 15 residues. Germline V lookup: CDR1 LNHDA, CDR2 SQIVND (reference sequence). The V end was cut by 6 bases, the J end by 5 bases, with 17 bases between. The CDR3 reads CASRARPLRDQPQHF. The CDR3, as DNA: TGTGCCAGTAGGGCTCGGCCTCTCAGGGATCAGCCCCAGCATTTT.

This clone was recorded only once. This rearrangement joins TRBV28 to TRBJ2-1, with D uncertain. Germline CDR1 is MDHEN and CDR2 is SYDVKM. Trimming shortened V by 10 bases and J by 7 bases, and 14 bases separated the two germline ends. The CDR3 totals 12 residues. The CDR3 region is CAISQVENEQFF. For the CDR3, the DNA is TGTGCCATCTCCCAGGTGGAGAATGAGCAGTTCTTC.

The chain uses TRBV28 and TRBJ1-3; D gene uncertain. The germline V and J ends were trimmed by 4 bases and 2 bases, with 15 bases remaining between them. This CDR3 contains 16 residues. The germline CDR1 and CDR2 sequences are MDHEN and SYDVKM. CDR3 amino acids: CASSYHPVRAGNTIYF. The CDR3 DNA is TGTGCCAGCAGTTACCATCCGGTGAGGGCTGGAAACACCATATATTTT.

The rearrangement joins TRBV27 to TRBJ2-7, with no clear D. The ends were cut back, 5 bases at V and 6 bases at J, with 8 bases in the middle. Germline V gives CDR1 MNHEY, CDR2 SMNVEV (reference sequence). The CDR3 has 11 residues. The CDR3 here is CASSPSPEQYF. The CDR3 DNA sequence: TGTGCCAGCAGTCCCTCCCCCGAGCAGTACTTC.

This clone appeared a single time. The rearrangement uses TRBV5-4 and TRBJ2-2, with 8 bases fitting TRBD2. V dropped 6 bases and J dropped 1; count of bases not matched to a gene: 8. The germline gives CDR1 SGHNT, CDR2 YYREEE (reference sequence). The CDR3 is 16 amino acids. The CDR3 region is CASNDGSGRNTGELFF. In DNA, the CDR3 is TGTGCCAGCAACGATGGAAGCGGGAGGAACACCGGGGAGCTGTTTTTT.

The chain joins TRBV21-1 to TRBJ2-7; the table names TRBD2, a call not compared with the DNA. TRBV21-1 has pseudogene status. The CDR3 is 18 amino acids. The CDR3 bases are TGTGCCAGCAGCCCGGGACTAGCGGGAGGATTGGGCTCCTACGAGCAGTACTTC. This sequence encodes CASSPGLAGGLGSYEQYF.

The V call is TRBV7-2, the J call TRBJ2-5; 8 nucleotides line up with TRBD1. The V and J ends lost 2 bases and 4 bases, in that order; junction bases with no gene match: 9. CDR1 is SGHTA, CDR2 FQGNSA, per germline. CDR3 size: 16 residues. The CDR3 reads CASSLLGSTGGETQYF. The CDR3, as DNA: TGTGCCAGCAGCTTATTGGGTAGTACAGGGGGAGAGACCCAGTACTTC.

The chain uses TRBV19 and TRBJ1-1, with 12 bases aligning to TRBD1. This CDR3 has 16 amino acids. V was pared by 9 bases and J by 1 base, with 9 bases of the junction left unmatched. The germline V gene encodes CDR1 LNHDA and CDR2 SQIVND (reference sequence). CDR3 loop: CASRDRGRAGNTEAFF. The CDR3 DNA is TGTGCCAGCCGGGACAGGGGGCGGGCGGGGAACACTGAAGCTTTCTTT.

This clone came up once. This chain connects TRBV2 to TRBJ2-3; D possibly corresponds to TRBD1 (6 bases). The CDR3 sequence is 14 residues long. The V end lost 3 bases, the J end lost 5 bases, and 12 bases lay between the germline ends. Germline CDR1 reads SNHLY; CDR2 reads FYNNEI. The CDR3: CASSEGAAGDTQYF. DNA of the CDR3: TGTGCCAGCAGTGAGGGGGCGGCTGGAGATACGCAGTATTTT.

The chain is built from TRBV5-4 and TRBJ1-2; 7 nucleotides match TRBD1. Trimming at V came to 3 bases and at J to 1 base, leaving 3 bases not matched to a gene. Looked up from germline, CDR1 is SGHNT and CDR2 is YYREEE (reference sequence). The CDR3 is made up of 14 amino acids. CDR3 bases: TGTGCCAGCAGCTCAACAGGGGTTAACTATGGCTACACCTTC. It yields the protein CASSSTGVNYGYTF. Combining the CDR3 with reference TRBV5-4 and TRBJ1-2 gives the whole variable domain ETGVTQSPTHLIKTRGQQVTLRCSSQSGHNTVSWYQQALGQGPQFIFQYYREEENGRGNFPPRFSGLQFPNYSSELNVNALELDDSALYLCASSSTGVNYGYTFGSGTRLTVV.

A note on this clone: This same CDR3 is encoded by further DNA sequences in the sample. This rearrangement joins TRBV15 to TRBJ1-5; unclear D gene. In germline, CDR1 is LNHNV, CDR2 YYDKDF (reference sequence). The CDR3 consists of 15 residues. V shed 0 bases and J shed 6 bases, with 12 bases lying between them. The CDR3 nucleotides are TGTGCCACCAGCAGAGATCTAAGGGCAGGTCAGCCCCAGCATTTT. It codes for CATSRDLRAGQPQHF.

This clone was seen only once. The chain couples TRBV29-1 to TRBJ1-1; 10 bases are shared with TRBD1. Losses at the gene ends were 6 bases for V and 6 bases for J; bases not matched to a gene: 7. This CDR3 region has 13 residues. CDR1 SQVTM and CDR2 ANQGSEA come from the germline V gene. As DNA, the CDR3 is TGCAGCGTCGACGGACAGGGGGTCTCTGAAGCTTTCTTT. Its translation: CSVDGQGVSEAFF. Looking up the rest from reference TRBV29-1 and TRBJ1-1 gives the full variable domain: SAVISQKPSRDICQRGTSLTIQCQVDSQVTMMFWYRQQPGQSLTLIATANQGSEATYESGFVIDKFPISRPNLTFSTLTVSNMSPEDSSIYLCSVDGQGVSEAFFGQGTRLTVV.

This clone was detected only once. The chain links TRBV5-4 to TRBJ2-1; D gene ambiguous. Per the germline V gene, CDR1 is SGHNT and CDR2 is YYREEE (reference sequence). V lost 4 bases, J lost 4 bases, and 9 bases lay in between. The CDR3 runs 13 residues. The CDR3 is CASSPPYYNEQFF. The CDR3 bases are TGTGCCAGCAGCCCGCCGTATTACAATGAGCAGTTCTTC. Together with reference TRBV5-4 and TRBJ2-1, the CDR3 gives the full variable domain: ETGVTQSPTHLIKTRGQQVTLRCSSQSGHNTVSWYQQALGQGPQFIFQYYREEENGRGNFPPRFSGLQFPNYSSELNVNALELDDSALYLCASSPPYYNEQFFGPGTRLTVL.

This rearrangement joins TRBV5-4 to TRBJ2-1; 8 nucleotides line up with TRBD2. CDR1 and CDR2 (germline): SGHNT, YYREEE (reference sequence). V gave up 2 bases and J gave up 2 bases; unmatched junction bases: 3. CDR3 size: 15 residues. The CDR3 DNA reads TGTGCCAGCAGCTTAGCGGGAGACGCCTACAATGAGCAGTTCTTC. Translating gives CASSLAGDAYNEQFF.